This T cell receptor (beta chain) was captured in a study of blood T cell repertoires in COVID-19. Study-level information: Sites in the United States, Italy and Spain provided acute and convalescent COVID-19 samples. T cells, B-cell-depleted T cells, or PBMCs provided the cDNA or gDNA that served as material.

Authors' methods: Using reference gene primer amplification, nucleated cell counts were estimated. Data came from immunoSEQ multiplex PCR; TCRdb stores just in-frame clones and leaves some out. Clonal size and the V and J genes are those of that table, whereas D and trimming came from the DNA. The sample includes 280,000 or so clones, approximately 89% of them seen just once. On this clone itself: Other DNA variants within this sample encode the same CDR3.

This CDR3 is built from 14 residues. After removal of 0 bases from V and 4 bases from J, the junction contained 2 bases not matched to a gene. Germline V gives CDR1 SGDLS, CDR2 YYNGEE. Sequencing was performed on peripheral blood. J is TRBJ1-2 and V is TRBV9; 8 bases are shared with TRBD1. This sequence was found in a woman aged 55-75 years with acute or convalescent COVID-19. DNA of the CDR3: TGTGCCAGCAGCGTAGGGCAGGGGGCCTATGGCTACACCTTC. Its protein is CASSVGQGAYGYTF. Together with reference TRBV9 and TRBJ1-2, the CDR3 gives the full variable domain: DSGVTQTPKHLITATGQRVTLRCSPRSGDLSVYWYQQSLDQGLQFLIQYYNGEERAKGNILERFSAQQFPDLHSELNLSSLELGDSALYFCASSVGQGAYGYTFGSGTRLTVV.